Listed here are 2 T cell receptor beta chains from one sample, sequenced in a study of monozygotic twins with inflammatory bowel disease (dated by TCRdb to between 2017 and 2020). The library was made by 5' RACE. Instrument used: Illumina HiSeq 2500. TCRdb reprocessed the reads, and each CDR3 protein sequence is entered once, without DNA. The sample table records roughly 120,000 distinct CDR3 sequences. Around 12% of the sample belongs to the ten largest clones. Sequencing input: blood. These receptors were taken from a human donor with ulcerative colitis or Crohn's disease, or a healthy co-twin of an affected twin (not recorded which).

The chain employs TRBV5-1 and TRBJ1-2. This CDR3 is 12 amino acids long. Germline values: CDR1 SGHRS, CDR2 YFSETQ. The CDR3 region is CASSFTNYGYTF.

The V gene is TRBV6-1, the J gene TRBJ2-3. The CDR3 covers 14 residues. CDR1 is MNHNS and CDR2 is SASEGT in the germline V gene. CDR3 loop: CASRESVSTDTQYF.